A single sample gave rise to the 8 T cell receptor beta chains below, sequenced in a study of T cell responses to AZD1222 COVID-19 vaccine. Data came from immunoSEQ multiplex PCR; TCRdb stores just in-frame clones and leaves some out. The sample shows approximately 130,000 clones, nearly 90% of them seen only once. The sequenced sample was peripheral blood, obtained 28 days after the second AZD1222 dose. The receptors here all came from an adult who received the AZD1222 COVID-19 vaccine.

The rearrangement joins TRBV7-8 to TRBJ2-3; 10 nucleotides line up with TRBD2. V lost 5 bases and J lost 3; bases outside the gene matches: 8. The CDR3 is 16 residues long. Germline CDR1 SGHVS, CDR2 FQNEAQ. The CDR3 DNA reads TGTGCCAGCAGCCTAGACGCGGGACTAGCGACAGATACGCAGTATTTT. This translates into CASSLDAGLATDTQYF.

This chain connects TRBV29-1 to TRBJ2-6; D gene ambiguous. Deletions cut 4 bases from V and 1 base from J, with 2 bases between. Germline CDR1 SQVTM, CDR2 ANQGSEA. The CDR3 contains 12 residues. CDR3 nucleotide sequence: TGCAGCGTTGTTTCTGGGGCCAACGTCCTGACTTTC. Translation: CSVVSGANVLTF.

The chain couples TRBV5-5 to TRBJ1-1; D uncertain. CDR3 length: 14 amino acids. V was pared by 0 bases and J by 5 bases, with 11 bases between. Germline V gives CDR1 SGHKS, CDR2 YYEKEE (reference sequence). Here the CDR3 DNA reads TGTGCCAGCAGCTTGGCCCCACAAGGGACTGAAGCTTTCTTT. This encodes CASSLAPQGTEAFF.

This CDR3 is CASSLGETGELFF. The CDR3 coding sequence is TGTGCCAGCAGCCTAGGAGAGACCGGGGAGCTGTTTTTT. The gene calls are TRBV7-2 and TRBJ2-2, with no clear D. The CDR3 has 13 residues. Trimming took 5 bases from V and 5 from J, leaving 9 bases between them. Germline CDR1 reads SGHTA; CDR2 reads FQGNSA.

The V gene is TRBV29-1, the J gene TRBJ1-1; 8 nucleotides agree with TRBD1. The trim removed 5 bases at V and 4 bases at J, leaving 6 bases unmatched. The CDR3 spans 13 residues. Germline CDR1 is SQVTM and CDR2 is ANQGSEA. The CDR3 nucleotides are TGCAGCGTTATGACAGGGGTGGGCACTGAAGCTTTCTTT. Amino acids: CSVMTGVGTEAFF.

The V and J genes are TRBV7-9 and TRBJ1-1, with TRBD1 matching over 8 bases. Germline V gene data show CDR1 as SEHNR and CDR2 as FQNEAQ (reference sequence). The V and J ends lost 6 bases and 3 bases, in that order; junction bases with no gene match: 6. CDR3 length: 14 amino acids. The DNA of the CDR3 is TGTGCCAGCAGTGAGGGACAGGAGTACACTGAAGCTTTCTTT. Amino acids: CASSEGQEYTEAFF.

This clone was counted once. The rearrangement links TRBV12-3 or TRBV12-4 to TRBJ2-5, with 7 bases identical to TRBD2. This CDR3 has 13 residues. V shed 4 bases, J shed 5 bases, and the junction held 4 bases outside the gene matches. The CDR3 spells CASSSWGGETQYF. As DNA, the CDR3 is TGTGCCAGCAGTTCGTGGGGAGGGGAGACCCAGTACTTC.

This clone appeared a single time. V is TRBV12-3 or TRBV12-4 and J is TRBJ2-1; D gene uncertain. The V end lost 4 bases, the J end lost 2 bases, and 0 bases lay between the germline ends. This CDR3 comprises 11 residues. The CDR3 loop is CASSSYNEQFF. CDR3 sequence (DNA): TGTGCCAGCAGTTCCTACAATGAGCAGTTCTTC.